A selection of T cell receptor beta chains follows, all from one sample in a study of T cells in Graves' hyperthyroidism and ophthalmopathy. Each CDR3 protein is one row after TCRdb ran MiXCR on the multiplex PCR reads. The table has around 760,000 distinct CDR3 sequences, approximately 36% seen once; the top ten hold around a third. The sequencing sample was made of blood. The receptors come from a woman aged 40 to 55 with Graves' hyperthyroidism. CDR3s include the opening cysteine and the closing phenylalanine or tryptophan. D genes are given only for firm matches. Size tells how often a clone was seen (once, few, many) or the class of an expanded clone, and some rows leave it out.

abundance | d_gene | j_gene | v_gene | CDR3nt | CDR3aa
- | - | TRBJ1-6 | TRBV7-8 | TGTGCCAGCAGCTTAGCGGGTCGGCTCGGCGGGAATTCACCCCTCCACTTT | CASSLAGRLGGNSPLHF
once | - | TRBJ1-1 | TRBV7-2 | TGTGCCAGCAGCGACGACAGGCCAGAAGCTTTCTTT | CASSDDRPEAFF
- | - | TRBJ1-2 | TRBV10-2 | TGCGCCAGCAGAGAAGATGCAGGATCACATGGCTACACCTTC | CASREDAGSHGYTF
- | - | TRBJ1-2 | TRBV12-3/TRBV12-4 | TGTGCCAGCAGTTCCCGGGCAGGGTGGGGCTATGGCTACACCTTC | CASSSRAGWGYGYTF
many | TRBD2 | TRBJ2-6 | TRBV10-3 | TGTGCCAGCCTGCGGGGGTCCGGGGCCAACGTCCTGACTTTC | CASLRGSGANVLTF
few | TRBD1 | TRBJ1-1 | TRBV29-1 | TGCAGCGTTGTAGAAGGGAGCAGGGGGATAATTTCTGAAGCTTTCTTT | CSVVEGSRGIISEAFF
- | - | TRBJ1-2 | TRBV20-1 | TGCAGTGCTAGGGGCCCCAAGGGCAACTATGGCTACACCTTC | CSARGPKGNYGYTF
few | - | TRBJ2-7 | TRBV7-9 | TGTGCCAGCAGCTTAATTGACTTCGGGGGTTACGAGCAGTACTTC | CASSLIDFGGYEQYF
many | - | TRBJ2-7 | TRBV19 | TGTGCCAGTAGTACCTCGACCTCCTACGAGCAGTACTTC | CASSTSTSYEQYF
- | TRBD2 | TRBJ2-7 | TRBV7-2 | TGCGCCAGCAGCCAAGGATCCCCTAGCGGGGGGAACTACGAGCAGTACTTC | CASSQGSPSGGNYEQYF
- | - | TRBJ2-3 | TRBV29-1 | TGCAGCGTTGAAGCCACGGGAAGGAGAGATACGCAGTATTTT | CSVEATGRRDTQYF
many | TRBD1 | TRBJ1-4 | TRBV2 | TGTGCCAGCAGTGCCGGGACAGGGGCTGAAAAACTGTTTTTT | CASSAGTGAEKLFF
- | - | TRBJ1-2 | TRBV29-1 | TGCAGCGTTCGCGGAGGCGGATATGGCTACACCTTC | CSVRGGGYGYTF
- | - | TRBJ2-3 | TRBV2 | TGTGCCAGCAGTGAAGCTGGGCTAGCATCAGATACGCAGTATTTT | CASSEAGLASDTQYF
- | - | TRBJ2-7 | TRBV28 | TGTGCCAGCACCGCCGGAGATTACGAGCAGTACTTC | CASTAGDYEQYF
- | TRBD2 | TRBJ2-7 | TRBV29-1 | TGCAGCGAGGGTAGCGGGATTAGCTCCTACGAGCAGTACTTC | CSEGSGISSYEQYF
many | TRBD1 | TRBJ1-2 | TRBV7-6 | TGTGCCAGCAGCTCGAGACAGGGGAACTATGGCTACACCTTC | CASSSRQGNYGYTF
many | - | TRBJ2-5 | TRBV6-2/TRBV6-3 | TGTGCCTGCTCCCCAGGGGTTGCGACCCAGTACTTC | CACSPGVATQYF
- | - | TRBJ2-5 | TRBV5-8 | TGTGCCATCTCAAGCAGGGTTGGAATAGAGACCCAGTACTTC | CAISSRVGIETQYF
many | - | TRBJ1-5 | TRBV13 | TGTGCCAGCAGCTTAGGCTTCCGGGAGCCCCAGCATTTT | CASSLGFREPQHF
- | - | TRBJ1-4 | TRBV20-1 | TGCAGTGCTCCCCAGCCGCCGGCTAATGAAAAACTGTTTTTT | CSAPQPPANEKLFF